This TCR beta chain was identified in a study of blood T cell repertoires in COVID-19 (dated by TCRdb to 2019 to 2021). For the wider study: Collaborator samples came from the United States, Italy and Spain and covered acute and convalescent phases of COVID-19. The prospective study material was composed of cDNA or gDNA derived from T cells, B-cell-depleted T cells, or PBMCs. Subjects who had been exposed to COVID-19, were actively infected with it, or had recovered from it provided the deeply sampled blood TCRbeta repertoires that made up the dataset. The repertoires were made available in a free public database intended to serve as a resource for research on the immune response to SARS-CoV-2. Samples were obtained from the ongoing ImmuneRACE study (first 160 participants) and from over a thousand subjects provided by 6 global collaborators. Sample metadata almost always included a de-identified subject ID, COVID-19 status, age in years and sex. Where available, HLA class I and class II types were taken from metadata supplied by the sample provider and were not determined by assay-based typing.

Whole blood was collected in K2EDTA tubes by collaborating institutions according to the institutions' own protocols. For TCRbeta analysis, collaborator samples were shipped as frozen whole blood, as isolated PBMCs, or as DNA extracted from either sample type. The CDR3 measures 16 amino acids from cysteine to phenylalanine. Solely the CDR3 DNA is kept, with 48 bases framed from the first base. V is cut back by 5 bases and J by 10 bases, with 14 bases in the junction unmatched. Taken from the germline V gene (reference sequence), the CDR1 and CDR2 loops are MNHEY and SMNVEV. General study outcomes and caveats: The quantity of clinical and demographic metadata differed by source and by participant and was supplied without curation.

Comment on this clone: What antigen it recognizes has not been identified. The sample holds no much larger clone one base away, and base qualities are not on file.

TCRbeta CDR3 regions were amplified from genomic DNA using the immunoSEQ Assay, a bias-controlled multiplex PCR. The authors' pipeline ran thus. The number of nucleated cells in each sample was estimated by amplification of reference gene primers within the assay. To quantify the absolute abundance of each unique TCRbeta CDR3 rearrangement, sequence reads were collapsed and filtered. Productive Simpson clonality was computed per sample as the square root of Simpson's diversity index over productive rearrangements. TCRdb obtained this table from immuneACCESS and retained in-frame rearrangements with V and J assigned. These tables miss some clones; where compared with another copy, unresolved V genes account for less than half of the shortfall, and the remainder is unexplained. The D gene and trimming were derived from the DNA, and the V and J assignments and clone size from that table. In all, the sample holds around 120,000 clones, and under 75% of those were seen once. The ten largest clonotypes hold approximately 5.9% of the sample.

The sequenced material came from peripheral blood. This sequence was found in a man older than 75 with acute or convalescent COVID-19. This receptor chain uses TRBV27 and TRBJ1-6; 7 central bases correspond to TRBD1. CDR3 region: CASSKTRQGMGSPLHF. DNA sequence: TGTGCCAGCAGTAAAACTCGACAGGGCATGGGCTCACCCCTCCACTTT.